This T cell receptor (beta chain) originates from a study of blood T cells in healthy people across ages. A second PCR, run for about 6 to 11 cycles, used a sample-barcoded 5' primer plus a J-beta primer mix. TCRdb reprocessed the 5' RACE reads via MiXCR and lists one record per CDR3 protein. The sample carries 710,000 or so distinct CDR3 sequences, around a fifth recorded once. There are 14 residues in the CDR3. Trimming stripped 0 bases from V and 1 base from J, with 6 bases between. Germline V gene sequence: CDR1 MNHNY, CDR2 SVGAGI (reference sequence). A few counts support this clonotype. Sequenced input: blood. This chain uses TRBV6-6 with TRBJ1-1, with D perhaps TRBD1 (5 bases). This receptor was identified in a man between 65 and 80 years old in good health. The CDR3 DNA is TGTGCCAGCAGTTACTCGGACAAGAACACTGAAGCTTTCTTT. Protein product: CASSYSDKNTEAFF.